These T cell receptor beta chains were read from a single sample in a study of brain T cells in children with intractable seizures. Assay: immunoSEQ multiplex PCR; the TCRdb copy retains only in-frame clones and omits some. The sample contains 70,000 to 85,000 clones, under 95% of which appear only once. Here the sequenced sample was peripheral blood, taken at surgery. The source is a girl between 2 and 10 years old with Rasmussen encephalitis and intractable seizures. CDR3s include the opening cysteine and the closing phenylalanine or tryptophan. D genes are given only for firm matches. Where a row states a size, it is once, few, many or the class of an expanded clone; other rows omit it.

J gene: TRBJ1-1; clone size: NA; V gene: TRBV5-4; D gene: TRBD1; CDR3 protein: CASSIQAGGTEAFF; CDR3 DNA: TGTGCCAGCAGCATACAGGCAGGGGGGACTGAAGCTTTCTTT
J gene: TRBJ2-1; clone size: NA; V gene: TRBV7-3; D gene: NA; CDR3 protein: CASSSVQRPQFF; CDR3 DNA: TGTGCCAGCAGCTCGGTACAGAGACCTCAGTTCTTC
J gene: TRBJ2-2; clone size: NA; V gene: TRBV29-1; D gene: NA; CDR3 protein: CSVAQRNTGELFF; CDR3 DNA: TGCAGCGTTGCCCAGAGGAACACCGGGGAGCTGTTTTTT
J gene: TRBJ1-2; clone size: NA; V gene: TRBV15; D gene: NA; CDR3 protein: CATSRERTATF; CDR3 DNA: TGTGCCACCAGCAGAGAGAGGACGGCGACCTTC
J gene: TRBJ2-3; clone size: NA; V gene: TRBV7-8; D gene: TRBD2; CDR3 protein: CASSQGLADTQYF; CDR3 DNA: TGTGCCAGCAGCCAGGGACTAGCAGATACGCAGTATTTT
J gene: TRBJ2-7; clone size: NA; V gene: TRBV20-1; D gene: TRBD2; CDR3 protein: CSASDGLRTRGKQQYF; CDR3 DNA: TGCAGTGCTAGTGATGGGCTAAGGACTAGAGGGAAGCAGCAGTACTTC
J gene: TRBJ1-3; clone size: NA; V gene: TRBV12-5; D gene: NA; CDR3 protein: CASGSQGTGNTIYF; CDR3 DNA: TGTGCTAGTGGTTCCCAGGGTACTGGAAACACCATATATTTT
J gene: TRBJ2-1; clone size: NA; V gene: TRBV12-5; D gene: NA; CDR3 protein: CASGLFTYNEQFF; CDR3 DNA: TGTGCTAGTGGTTTGTTCACCTACAATGAGCAGTTCTTC
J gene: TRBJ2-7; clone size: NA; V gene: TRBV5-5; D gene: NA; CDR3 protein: CASSLASDLSYEQYF; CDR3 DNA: TGTGCCAGCAGCTTGGCGTCAGACTTATCCTACGAGCAGTACTTC
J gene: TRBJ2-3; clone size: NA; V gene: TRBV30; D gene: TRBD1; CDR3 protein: CAWSDNRGADTQYF; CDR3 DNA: TGTGCCTGGAGTGACAACAGGGGTGCAGATACGCAGTATTTT
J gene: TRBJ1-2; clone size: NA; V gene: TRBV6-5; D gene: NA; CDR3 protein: CASRRRGGNYGYTF; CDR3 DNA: TGTGCCAGCAGGCGGCGGGGAGGTAACTATGGCTACACCTTC
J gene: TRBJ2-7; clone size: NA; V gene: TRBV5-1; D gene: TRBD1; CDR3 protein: CASSWTTGSSYEQYF; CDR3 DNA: TGCGCCAGCAGCTGGACGACAGGGAGCTCCTACGAGCAGTACTTC
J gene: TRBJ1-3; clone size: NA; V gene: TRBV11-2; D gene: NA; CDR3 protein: CASSLQFRSGNTIYF; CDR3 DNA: TGTGCCAGCAGCTTACAGTTCCGGTCCGGAAACACCATATATTTT
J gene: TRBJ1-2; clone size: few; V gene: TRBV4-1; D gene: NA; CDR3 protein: CASSPIGQYGYTF; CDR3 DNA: TGCGCCAGCAGCCCCATCGGACAGTATGGCTACACCTTC
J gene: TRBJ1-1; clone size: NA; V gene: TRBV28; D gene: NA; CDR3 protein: CASSLSLRGSDNTEAFF; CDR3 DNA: TGTGCCAGCAGTTTATCCCTCCGAGGGTCGGATAACACTGAAGCTTTCTTT
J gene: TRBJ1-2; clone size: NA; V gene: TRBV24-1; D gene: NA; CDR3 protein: CATSDFRQYGYTF; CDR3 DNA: TGTGCCACCAGTGATTTCCGGCAGTATGGCTACACCTTC
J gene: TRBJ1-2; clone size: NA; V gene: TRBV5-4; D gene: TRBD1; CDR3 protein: CASSLAGTGEIYGYTF; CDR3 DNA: TGTGCCAGCAGCTTGGCCGGGACAGGGGAGATCTATGGCTACACCTTC
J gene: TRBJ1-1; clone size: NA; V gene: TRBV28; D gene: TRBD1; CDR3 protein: CASSRYRGVPEAFF; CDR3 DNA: TGTGCCAGCAGTAGGTACAGGGGCGTCCCTGAAGCTTTCTTT
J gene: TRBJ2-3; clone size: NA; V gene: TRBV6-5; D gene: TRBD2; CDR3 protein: CASSLRGVVDTQYF; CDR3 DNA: TGTGCCAGCAGTCTTCGGGGGGTGGTAGATACGCAGTATTTT
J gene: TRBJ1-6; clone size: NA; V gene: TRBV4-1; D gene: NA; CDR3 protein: CASSQVMALSGGSPLHF; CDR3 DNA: TGCGCCAGCAGCCAAGTGATGGCCTTGTCCGGGGGTTCACCCCTCCACTTT
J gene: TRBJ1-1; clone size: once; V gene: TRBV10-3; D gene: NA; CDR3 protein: CAISESTRHSNTEAFF; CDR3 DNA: TGTGCCATCAGTGAGTCGACTCGTCACTCTAACACTGAAGCTTTCTTT
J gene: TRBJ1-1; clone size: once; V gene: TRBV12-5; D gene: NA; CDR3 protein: CASGRGITENTEAFF; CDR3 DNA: TGTGCTAGTGGTCGGGGGATTACGGAGAACACTGAAGCTTTCTTT
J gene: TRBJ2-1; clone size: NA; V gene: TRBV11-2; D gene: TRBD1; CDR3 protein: CASSLYYMRDRGENEQFF; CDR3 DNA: TGTGCCAGCAGCTTATATTATATGCGGGACAGGGGTGAGAATGAGCAGTTCTTC
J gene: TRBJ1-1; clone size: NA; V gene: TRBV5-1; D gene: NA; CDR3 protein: CASSLAGTSAEAFF; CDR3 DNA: TGCGCCAGCAGCTTGGCTGGAACAAGTGCTGAAGCTTTCTTT
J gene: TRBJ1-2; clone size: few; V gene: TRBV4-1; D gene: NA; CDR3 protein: CASSQDNRVSDGYTF; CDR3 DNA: TGCGCCAGCAGCCAAGATAACAGGGTCTCAGATGGCTACACCTTC
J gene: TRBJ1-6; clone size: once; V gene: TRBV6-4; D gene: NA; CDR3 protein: CASSAKGGQDSPLHF; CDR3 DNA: TGTGCCAGCAGTGCTAAGGGGGGGCAAGATTCACCCCTCCACTTT
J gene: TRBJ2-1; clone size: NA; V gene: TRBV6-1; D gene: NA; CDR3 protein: CASSEWPNEQFF; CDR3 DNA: TGTGCCAGCAGTGAATGGCCCAATGAGCAGTTCTTC
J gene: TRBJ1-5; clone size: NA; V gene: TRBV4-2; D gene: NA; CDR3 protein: CASSQGKASNQPQHF; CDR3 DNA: TGTGCCAGCAGCCAAGGGAAGGCTAGCAATCAGCCCCAGCATTTT
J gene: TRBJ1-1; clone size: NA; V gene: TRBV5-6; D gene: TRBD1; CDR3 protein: CASSSRTRGQAFF; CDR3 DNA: TGTGCCAGCAGCTCTAGGACCAGGGGGCAAGCTTTCTTT
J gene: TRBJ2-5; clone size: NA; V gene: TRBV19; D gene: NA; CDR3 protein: CASSGQETQYF; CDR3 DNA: TGTGCCAGTTCCGGGCAAGAGACCCAGTACTTC
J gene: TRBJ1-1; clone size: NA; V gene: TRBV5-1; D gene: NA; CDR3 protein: CASSSGTGNTEAFF; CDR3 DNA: TGCGCCAGCAGCTCCGGGACGGGGAACACTGAAGCTTTCTTT
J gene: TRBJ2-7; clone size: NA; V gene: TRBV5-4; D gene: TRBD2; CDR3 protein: CASSLGGGRNSF; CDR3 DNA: TGTGCCAGCAGCTTGGGTGGCGGGAGGAACTCCTTC
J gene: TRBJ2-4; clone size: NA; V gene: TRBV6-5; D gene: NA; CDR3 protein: CASSPHRAKNIQYF; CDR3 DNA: TGTGCCAGCAGCCCCCACCGAGCCAAAAACATTCAGTACTTC
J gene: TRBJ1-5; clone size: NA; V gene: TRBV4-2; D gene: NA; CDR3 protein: CASSQMVGESYSNQPQHF; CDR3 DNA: TGTGCCAGCAGCCAGATGGTGGGGGAGAGTTATAGCAATCAGCCCCAGCATTTT
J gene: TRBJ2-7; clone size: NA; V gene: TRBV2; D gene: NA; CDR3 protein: CASREQGPTNEQYF; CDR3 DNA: TGTGCCAGCAGGGAACAGGGACCAACCAACGAGCAGTACTTC
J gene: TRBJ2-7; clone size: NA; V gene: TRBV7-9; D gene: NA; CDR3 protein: CASSMGASGLYEQYF; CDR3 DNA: TGTGCCAGCAGCATGGGGGCTAGCGGTCTTTACGAGCAGTACTTC
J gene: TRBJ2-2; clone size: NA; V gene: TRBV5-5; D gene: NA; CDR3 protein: CASSRPDRPNTGELFF; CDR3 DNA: TGTGCCAGCAGCCGACCCGACAGACCGAACACCGGGGAGCTGTTTTTT
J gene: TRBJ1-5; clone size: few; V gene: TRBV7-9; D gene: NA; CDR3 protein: CASSLGLLNQPQHF; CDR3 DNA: TGTGCCAGCAGCCTAGGACTTCTCAATCAGCCCCAGCATTTT
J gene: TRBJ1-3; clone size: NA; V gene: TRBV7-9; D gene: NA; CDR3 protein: CASSYSLWDF; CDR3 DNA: TGTGCCAGCAGCTACAGCCTATGGGATTTT
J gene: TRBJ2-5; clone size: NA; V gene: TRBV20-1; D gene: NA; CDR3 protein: CSASFEETQYF; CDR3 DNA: TGCAGTGCTAGTTTCGAGGAGACCCAGTACTTC
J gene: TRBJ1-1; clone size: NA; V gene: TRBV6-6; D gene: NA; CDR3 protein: CASSYSRQMNTEAFF; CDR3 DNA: TGTGCCAGCAGTTACTCGAGGCAGATGAACACTGAAGCTTTCTTT
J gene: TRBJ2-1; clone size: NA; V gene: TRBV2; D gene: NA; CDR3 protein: CASSEWAGKTYNEQFF; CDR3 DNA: TGTGCCAGCAGTGAATGGGCGGGAAAGACCTACAATGAGCAGTTCTTC
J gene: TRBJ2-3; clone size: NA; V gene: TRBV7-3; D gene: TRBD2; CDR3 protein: CASSERDSDTQYF; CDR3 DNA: TGTGCCAGCAGCGAGCGGGATTCAGATACGCAGTATTTT
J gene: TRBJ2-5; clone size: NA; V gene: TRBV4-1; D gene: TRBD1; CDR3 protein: CASSQTGTGQETQYF; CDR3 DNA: TGCGCCAGCAGCCAGACCGGGACAGGCCAAGAGACCCAGTACTTC
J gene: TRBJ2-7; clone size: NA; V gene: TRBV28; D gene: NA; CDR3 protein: CASSSHRTQGPENEQYF; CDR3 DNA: TGTGCCAGCAGCTCTCATCGCACTCAGGGGCCAGAAAACGAGCAGTACTTC
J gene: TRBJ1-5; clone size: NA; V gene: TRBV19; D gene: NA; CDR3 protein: CASRNTGPWAQHF; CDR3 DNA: TGTGCCAGTAGGAATACCGGACCCTGGGCCCAGCATTTT
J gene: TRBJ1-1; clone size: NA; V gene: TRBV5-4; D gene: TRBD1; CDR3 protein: CASSDTGGAVNTEAFF; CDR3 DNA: TGTGCCAGCAGCGATACAGGGGGCGCGGTGAACACTGAAGCTTTCTTT
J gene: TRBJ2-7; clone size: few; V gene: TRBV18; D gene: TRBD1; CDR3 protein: CASSPGQGAGEQYF; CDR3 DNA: TGTGCCAGCTCACCGGGACAGGGGGCCGGCGAGCAGTACTTC